Below are 32 T cell receptor beta chains sequenced from a single sample in a study of cytomegalovirus exposure and HLA in healthy donors. The PCR made use of 60 Vbeta and 13 Jbeta primers. Data came from immunoSEQ multiplex PCR; TCRdb stores just in-frame clones and leaves some out. The sample records under 200,000 clones, about 82% being singletons. The sequencing input was PBMCs. The receptors here all came from a woman between 45 and 65 years old in good health and CMV-seronegative.

The CDR3 here is CASSPGGTSGRVEQYF. DNA for the CDR3: TGCGCCAGCAGCCCTGGTGGGACTAGCGGGAGGGTCGAGCAGTACTTC. The rearrangement joins TRBV5-1 to TRBJ2-7, with 16 bases identical to TRBD2. Losses at the gene ends were 4 bases for V and 6 bases for J; bases not matched to a gene: 7. From germline, CDR1 is SGHRS and CDR2 YFSETQ. The CDR3 extends over 16 amino acids.

The chain uses TRBV27 and TRBJ2-1, with TRBD2 identical over 7 bases. The CDR3 spans 16 residues. Germline V gene sequence: CDR1 MNHEY, CDR2 SMNVEV (reference sequence). The V and J ends lost 2 bases and 3 bases, in that order; junction bases with no gene match: 7. CDR3: CASSLRAGRSYNEQFF. DNA for the CDR3: TGTGCCAGCAGTTTAAGAGCGGGAAGGAGCTACAATGAGCAGTTCTTC.

The CDR3 DNA sequence: TGTGCCAGCAGCCAAGATGGCCTAAAGGCGGGAGGGCCGGGAGATACGCAGTATTTT. Translated, it gives CASSQDGLKAGGPGDTQYF. The rearrangement joins TRBV4-2 to TRBJ2-3; TRBD2 matches at 9 bases. The CDR3 runs to 19 residues. The ends lost 0 bases at V and 5 bases at J; junction bases unmatched: 15. Per germline, CDR1 LGHNA and CDR2 YNFKEQ.

Here the CDR3 DNA reads TGTGCCAGCAGGGGCGCCACAGGGGGCTACGAGCAGTACTTC. Its protein product is CASRGATGGYEQYF. The chain links TRBV2 to TRBJ2-7; 8 bases are shared with TRBD1. The CDR3 runs 14 residues. CDR1 and CDR2 from the germline V gene are SNHLY and FYNNEI. The V and J ends lost 6 bases and 3 bases, in that order; junction bases with no gene match: 7.

The rearrangement uses TRBV19 and TRBJ2-3, with D possibly being TRBD2 (5 bases). Trimming pared 3 bases from V and 1 base from J, leaving 8 bases between. Germline V lookup: CDR1 LNHDA, CDR2 SQIVND (reference sequence). The CDR3 is made up of 14 amino acids. DNA for the CDR3: TGTGCCAGTAGTATGAGGGTGGGCACAGATACGCAGTATTTT. This encodes CASSMRVGTDTQYF.

This chain connects TRBV6-5 to TRBJ2-2; TRBD2 matches at 10 bases. The CDR3 extends over 16 amino acids. Trimming at V came to 4 bases and at J to 5 bases, leaving 7 bases not matched to a gene. Per germline, CDR1 MNHEY and CDR2 SVGAGI. DNA for the CDR3: TGTGCCAGCAGTTTCGCTAGCGGGAGTCGGACCGGGGAGCTGTTTTTT. Translation: CASSFASGSRTGELFF.

The V and J genes are TRBV7-3 and TRBJ1-1; D not resolved. This CDR3 is 13 amino acids long. V shed 7 bases and J shed 3 bases, with 12 bases lying between them. Germline lookup yields CDR1 SGHTA and CDR2 FQGTGA. CDR3 sequence: CASTKRRDTEAFF. The CDR3 nucleotides are TGTGCCAGCACCAAACGGAGGGACACTGAAGCTTTCTTT.

This clone was seen just once. This chain uses TRBV5-3 with TRBJ2-7, with D possibly being TRBD1 (6 bases). TRBV5-3 is an ORF, and what it does is uncertain. V lost 1 base to trimming and J lost 4 bases, with 12 bases between them. This CDR3 has 14 residues. CDR3 sequence (DNA): TGTGCCAGAAGCTTGTCAGGGGTTGTTTACGAGCAGTACTTC. It specifies CARSLSGVVYEQYF.

The V and J genes are TRBV19 and TRBJ1-5; D not resolved. With 5 bases removed from V and 6 bases from J, the gap between germline ends came to 17 bases. Germline V gives CDR1 LNHDA, CDR2 SQIVND (reference sequence). This CDR3 has 15 residues. The CDR3 loop reads CASSSELVITQPQHF. The CDR3 region has the DNA TGTGCCAGTAGTTCCGAGCTGGTCATCACTCAGCCCCAGCATTTT.

The rearrangement joins TRBV5-8 to TRBJ1-1; D is unclear. Trimming shortened V by 0 bases and J by 8 bases, and 8 bases separated the two germline ends. From germline, CDR1 is SGHTS and CDR2 YDEGEE. CDR3 length: 12 residues. CDR3 region: CASSLVSGEAFF. The CDR3 DNA is TGTGCCAGCAGCTTGGTCTCTGGCGAAGCTTTCTTT.

The J gene is TRBJ1-1, the V gene TRBV5-1, with 11 bases identical to TRBD1. Germline CDR1 SGHRS, CDR2 YFSETQ. The V and J ends lost 4 bases and 2 bases, in that order; junction bases with no gene match: 1. CDR3 length equals 14 residues. The CDR3 DNA sequence: TGCGCCAGCAGCCGGACAGGGGGCAACACTGAAGCTTTCTTT. Residues: CASSRTGGNTEAFF.

This clone was recorded only once. The chain employs TRBV28 and TRBJ2-7; 12 nucleotides align to TRBD2. Unmatched junction bases numbered 10, after V lost 8 bases and J lost 5 bases. The germline V gene has CDR1 MDHEN and CDR2 SYDVKM. There are 15 residues in the CDR3. The chain's CDR3 is CASRSSGRASNEQYF. For the CDR3, the DNA is TGTGCCAGCCGATCTAGCGGGAGGGCCAGTAACGAGCAGTACTTC.

The chain couples TRBV5-1 to TRBJ1-6, with 9 nucleotides matching TRBD1. This CDR3 region has 16 residues. The J segment lost 7 bases and the V segment lost 0 bases, leaving 5 bases of the junction unmatched. Germline V lookup: CDR1 SGHRS, CDR2 YFSETQ. CDR3 coding DNA: TGCGCCAGCAGCTTGGTAGCCGGGACAGGGAATTCACCCCTCCACTTT. Its protein is CASSLVAGTGNSPLHF.

This chain joins TRBV18 and TRBJ1-2; TRBD1 matches at 7 bases. J lost 2 bases, V lost 3 bases, and 3 bases had no gene match. Germline values: CDR1 KGHSH, CDR2 LQKENI. The CDR3 runs to 14 residues. DNA for the CDR3: TGTGCCAGCTCACCGGCGGGACAGAACTATGGCTACACCTTC. Its translation is CASSPAGQNYGYTF. Full variable domain (remainder filled in from reference TRBV18 and TRBJ1-2): NAGVMQNPRHLVRRRGQEARLRCSPMKGHSHVYWYRQLPEEGLKFMVYLQKENIIDESGMPKERFSAEFPKEGPSILRIQQVVRGDSAAYFCASSPAGQNYGYTFGSGTRLTVV.

The rearrangement links TRBV18 to TRBJ2-5; 7 nucleotides align to TRBD1. The junction had 9 bases not matched to a gene; V was cut back by 6 bases and J by 5 bases. This CDR3 is 14 amino acids long. Germline loops: CDR1 KGHSH, CDR2 LQKENI. The CDR3 coding sequence is TGTGCCAGCTCCTGGACAGGTGCGAAGGAGACCCAGTACTTC. This encodes CASSWTGAKETQYF.

This chain connects TRBV4-1 to TRBJ2-7; 9 nucleotides agree with TRBD1. V trimming: 6 bases; J trimming: 5 bases; junction bases outside the gene matches: 14. The CDR3 runs to 16 residues. Per germline, CDR1 MGHRA and CDR2 YSYEKL. The CDR3 is CASSRRGDRAFDEQYF. The CDR3 nucleotides read TGCGCCAGCAGTCGAAGGGGGGACAGGGCATTCGACGAGCAGTACTTC.

The rearrangement joins TRBV30 to TRBJ1-2; D gene ambiguous. CDR3 length equals 13 residues. Germline-derived CDR1 and CDR2 are GTSNPN and SVGIG (reference sequence). Trimming cost V 3 bases and J 0 bases, with 8 bases left between them. The CDR3 is CAWRNRANYGYTF. In DNA form, the CDR3 reads TGTGCCTGGAGGAATCGGGCTAACTATGGCTACACCTTC.

The V call is TRBV5-3, the J call TRBJ2-2; 7 nucleotides line up with TRBD2. TRBV5-3 is reported as an ORF; its role is uncertain. The CDR3 loop spans 15 amino acids. The trim removed 1 base at V and 1 base at J, leaving 1 base unmatched. CDR3 nucleotide sequence: TGTGCCAGAAGCTTGTGGGAGGGGAACACCGGGGAGCTGTTTTTT. As protein: CARSLWEGNTGELFF.

This clone was counted between two and nine times. The V call is TRBV6-1, the J call TRBJ1-2; D call uncertain. Trimming pared 7 bases from V and 5 bases from J, leaving 11 bases between. The CDR3 runs 12 residues. From germline, CDR1 is MNHNS and CDR2 SASEGT. The DNA for the CDR3 is TGTGCCAGCACCATGGGAGTTTATGGCTACACCTTC. Its translation is CASTMGVYGYTF.

This clone showed up just once. The rearrangement links TRBV27 to TRBJ1-2, with D perhaps matching TRBD1 (6 bases). Per germline, CDR1 MNHEY and CDR2 SMNVEV (reference sequence). CDR3 length: 16 amino acids. V gave up 2 bases and J gave up 3 bases, with 16 bases separating them. The CDR3 sequence: CASSLRMAGGDYGYTF. CDR3 DNA sequence: TGTGCCAGCAGTTTAAGAATGGCGGGGGGCGACTATGGCTACACCTTC.

J is TRBJ2-7 and V is TRBV30; 11 positions agree with TRBD1. The trim removed 7 bases at V and 5 bases at J, leaving 7 bases unmatched. This CDR3 has 13 amino acids. Germline V gives CDR1 GTSNPN, CDR2 SVGIG (reference sequence). DNA of the CDR3: TGTGCCTATCGGGGACAGGGGGTCGACGAGCAGTACTTC. Protein sequence: CAYRGQGVDEQYF.

This sequence joins TRBV7-9 and TRBJ2-7, with 9 bases aligning to TRBD1. There are 14 residues in the CDR3. V gave up 5 bases and J gave up 5 bases; unmatched junction bases: 7. Per the germline V gene, CDR1 is SEHNR and CDR2 is FQNEAQ (reference sequence). CDR3 sequence reads: CASSQRTGDNEQYF. The CDR3 DNA is TGTGCCAGCAGCCAGAGGACAGGGGACAACGAGCAGTACTTC.

The V call is TRBV25-1, the J call TRBJ2-1; possible D gene TRBD2, 6 bases. Germline V gene data show CDR1 as MGHDK and CDR2 as SYGVNS. V was shortened by 4 bases and J by 10 bases, with 23 bases between the two germline ends. This CDR3 region has 16 residues. CDR3 amino acids: CASSGYLGLSIDEQFF. DNA of the CDR3: TGTGCCAGCAGTGGCTACCTGGGACTGTCAATCGACGAGCAGTTCTTC.

The chain is built from TRBV5-5 and TRBJ1-1; TRBD1 agrees at 8 bases. V shed 2 bases and J 2 bases; nucleotides not matched to a gene: 2. CDR3 length equals 14 residues. The germline gives CDR1 SGHKS, CDR2 YYEKEE (reference sequence). The CDR3 bases are TGTGCCAGCAGCTTAACAGGGGGAAACACTGAAGCTTTCTTT. Encoded protein: CASSLTGGNTEAFF.

The rearrangement joins TRBV28 to TRBJ1-2; D is possibly TRBD1 (5 bases). Germline-derived CDR1 and CDR2 are MDHEN and SYDVKM. The CDR3 extends over 10 amino acids. Trimming shortened V by 10 bases and J by 8 bases, and 11 bases separated the two germline ends. CDR3 DNA sequence: TGTGCCATCGGGGGACGGGGCTACACCTTC. Translating gives CAIGGRGYTF.

The rearrangement uses TRBV5-1 and TRBJ2-7, with 7 bases matching TRBD1. Looked up from germline, CDR1 is SGHRS and CDR2 is YFSETQ. V lost 4 bases to trimming and J lost 2 bases; unmatched junction nucleotides: 9. This CDR3 contains 15 residues. The CDR3 protein is CASSPRTGQTYEQYF. The CDR3 nucleotides are TGCGCCAGCAGCCCTCGGACAGGACAAACCTACGAGCAGTACTTC.

The rearrangement links TRBV7-2 to TRBJ2-1, with 10 bases that match TRBD1. The CDR3 is 14 amino acids. V trimming: 5 bases; J trimming: 10 bases; junction bases outside the gene matches: 8. The V gene's germline CDR1 is SGHTA and CDR2 FQGNSA. The CDR3 DNA reads as TGTGCCAGCAGCGAGGGACAGGGGAGTCGGGAGCAGTTCTTC. Encoded protein: CASSEGQGSREQFF.

V and J are TRBV27 and TRBJ2-7; 8 bases line up with TRBD1. CDR1 is MNHEY and CDR2 is SMNVEV in the germline V gene (reference sequence). The CDR3 sequence is 15 residues long. The junction had 7 bases not matched to a gene; V was cut back by 3 bases and J by 3 bases. CDR3 region: CASSFWDRSSYEQYF. The DNA for the CDR3 is TGTGCCAGCAGTTTTTGGGACAGGTCAAGCTACGAGCAGTACTTC.

The chain uses TRBV28 and TRBJ1-5; D is uncertain. Germline V gene data show CDR1 as MDHEN and CDR2 as SYDVKM. The CDR3 runs 16 residues. V was shortened by 7 bases and J by 4 bases, with 20 bases between the two germline ends. The CDR3 loop is CASNREWTGKNQPQHF. The DNA of the CDR3 is TGTGCCAGCAACCGGGAGTGGACGGGAAAGAATCAGCCCCAGCATTTT.

J is TRBJ2-1 and V is TRBV19; 7 positions agree with TRBD2. Losses at the gene ends were 7 bases for V and 0 bases for J; bases not matched to a gene: 6. Germline V gene lookup returns CDR1 LNHDA and CDR2 SQIVND (reference sequence). This CDR3 is 15 amino acids long. This CDR3 is CASNIGGSSYNEQFF. The CDR3, as DNA: TGTGCCAGTAATATCGGCGGGAGCTCCTACAATGAGCAGTTCTTC.

The chain employs TRBV18 and TRBJ1-5; no definite D call. Trimming pared 4 bases from V and 4 bases from J, leaving 17 bases between. The V gene's germline CDR1 is KGHSH and CDR2 LQKENI. The CDR3 sequence is 16 residues long. This chain's CDR3 is CASSRGVGLGNQPQHF. The CDR3 coding sequence is TGTGCCAGCTCACGAGGCGTCGGACTTGGGAATCAGCCCCAGCATTTT.

This rearrangement joins TRBV5-1 to TRBJ1-4; D not certain. The CDR3 consists of 15 residues. CDR1 and CDR2 from the germline V gene are SGHRS and YFSETQ. Deletions cut 3 bases from V and 10 bases from J, with 19 bases between. CDR3 sequence: CASSYRLTPEGKLFF. CDR3 coding DNA: TGCGCCAGCAGCTACCGTCTTACCCCTGAGGGAAAACTGTTTTTT.